This section outlines one TCR beta chain sequence together with its context. Its cognate antigen is unknown. Trimming removed 3 bases from V and 5 bases from J, with 18 bases in between. Germline loops: CDR1 SGDLS, CDR2 YYNGEE. This CDR3 region has 15 residues. Using immunoSEQ multiplex PCR, the repertoire was profiled, and TCRdb retains in-frame clones only, with some absent. The repertoire holds approximately 30,000 clones, with 88% as singletons. Repeated repertoire sampling spanned the course of chemoradiotherapy. The source of the sample is a study of chemoradiotherapy in HPV16-positive cancers. Study-level information: Functional T-cell assays on a couple of HPV16-positive patients' cells defined candidate HPV-specific clones and common TCR motifs. Findings and limits, study-wide: Candidate HPV-specific clones and E7-related TCR motifs grew in tumor during treatment. HPV-responsive T-cell expansion during chemoradiotherapy was linked to improved recurrence-free survival in HPV16-positive patients.

The starting material was blood, obtained from a patient who underwent chemoradiotherapy. This sequence was found in a human donor with HPV-associated anogenital cancer. The chain carries TRBV9 and TRBJ2-7; D is perhaps TRBD1 or TRBD2 (5 bases each). CDR3 DNA: TGTGCCAGCAGCGCTGGGCCTTATGGGACGGACGAGCAGTACTTC. This translates into CASSAGPYGTDEQYF.